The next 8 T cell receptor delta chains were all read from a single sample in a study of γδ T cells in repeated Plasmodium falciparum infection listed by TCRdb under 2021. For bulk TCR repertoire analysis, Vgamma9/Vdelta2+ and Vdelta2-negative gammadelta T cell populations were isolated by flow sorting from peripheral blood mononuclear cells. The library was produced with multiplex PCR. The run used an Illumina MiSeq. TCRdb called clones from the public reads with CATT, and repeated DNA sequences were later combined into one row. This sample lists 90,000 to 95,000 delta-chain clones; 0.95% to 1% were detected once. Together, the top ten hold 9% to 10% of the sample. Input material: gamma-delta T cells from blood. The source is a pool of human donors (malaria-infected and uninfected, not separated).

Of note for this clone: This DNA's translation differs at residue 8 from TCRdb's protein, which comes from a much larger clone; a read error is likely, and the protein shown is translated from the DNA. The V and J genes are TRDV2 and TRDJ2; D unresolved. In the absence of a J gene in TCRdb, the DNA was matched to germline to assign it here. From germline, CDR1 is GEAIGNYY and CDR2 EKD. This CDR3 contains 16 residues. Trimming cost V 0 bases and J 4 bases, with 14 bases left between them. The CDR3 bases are TGTGCCTGTGACACCGTATATAGGAGAGGGACAGCACAACTCTTCTTT. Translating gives CACDTVYRRGTAQLFF.

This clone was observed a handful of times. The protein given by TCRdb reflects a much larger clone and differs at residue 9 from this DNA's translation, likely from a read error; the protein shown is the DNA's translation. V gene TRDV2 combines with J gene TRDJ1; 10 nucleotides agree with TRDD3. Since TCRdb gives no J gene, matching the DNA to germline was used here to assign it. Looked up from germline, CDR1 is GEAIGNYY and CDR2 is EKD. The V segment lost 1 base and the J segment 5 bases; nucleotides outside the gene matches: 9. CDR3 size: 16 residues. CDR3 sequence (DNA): TGTGCCTGTGACACACTGGGGGATGCGCGACGAGATAAACTCATCTTT. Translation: CACDTLGDARRDKLIF.

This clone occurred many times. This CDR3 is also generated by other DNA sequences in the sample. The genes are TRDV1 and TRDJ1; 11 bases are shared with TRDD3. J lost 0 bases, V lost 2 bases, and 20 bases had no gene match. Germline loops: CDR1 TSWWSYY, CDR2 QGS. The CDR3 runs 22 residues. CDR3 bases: TGTGCTCTTGGGGAAGCCCCCCCTCCTCGTGGGGGATACGCCTCGTACACCGATAAACTCATCTTT. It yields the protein CALGEAPPPRGGYASYTDKLIF.

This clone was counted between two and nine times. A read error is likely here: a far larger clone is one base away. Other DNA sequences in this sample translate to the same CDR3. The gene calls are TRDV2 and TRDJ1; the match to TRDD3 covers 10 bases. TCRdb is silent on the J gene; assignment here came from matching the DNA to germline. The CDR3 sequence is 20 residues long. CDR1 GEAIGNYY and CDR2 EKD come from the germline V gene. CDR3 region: CACDTVPTGGLGGYTDKLIF. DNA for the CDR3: TGTGCTTGTGACACCGTCCCTACTGGGGGATTGGGGGGGTACACCGATAAACTCATCTTT.

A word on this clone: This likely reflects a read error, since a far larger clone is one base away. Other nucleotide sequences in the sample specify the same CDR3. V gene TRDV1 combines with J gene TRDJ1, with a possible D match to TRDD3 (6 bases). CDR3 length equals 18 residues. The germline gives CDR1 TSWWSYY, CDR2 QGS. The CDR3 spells CALGELIATGKKTDKLIF. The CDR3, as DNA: TGTGCTCTGGGGGAACTAATCGCCACGGGGAAGAAGACCGATAAACTCATCTTT.

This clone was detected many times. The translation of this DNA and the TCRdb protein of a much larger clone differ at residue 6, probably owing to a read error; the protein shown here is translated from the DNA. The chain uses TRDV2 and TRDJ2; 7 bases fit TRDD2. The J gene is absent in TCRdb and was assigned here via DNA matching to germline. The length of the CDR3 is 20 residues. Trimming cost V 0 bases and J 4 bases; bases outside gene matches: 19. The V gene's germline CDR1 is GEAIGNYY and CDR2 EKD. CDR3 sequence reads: CACDTAGSLPSLAETAQLFF. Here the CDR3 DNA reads TGTGCCTGTGACACCGCCGGATCCCTGCCTTCCTTAGCTGAGACAGCACAACTCTTCTTT.

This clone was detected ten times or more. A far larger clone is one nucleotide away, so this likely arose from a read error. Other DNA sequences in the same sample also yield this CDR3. The CDR3 DNA reads as TGTGCCTGTGACACAGTAGGGGATACGCGGGCGACAGCACAGCTCTTCTTT. It is translated as CACDTVGDTRATAQLFF. J gene calling gave no result, while the V gene is TRDV2; no check of the table's D call, TRDD3, against the DNA was made. The germline gives CDR1 GEAIGNYY, CDR2 EKD. The CDR3 loop spans 17 amino acids.

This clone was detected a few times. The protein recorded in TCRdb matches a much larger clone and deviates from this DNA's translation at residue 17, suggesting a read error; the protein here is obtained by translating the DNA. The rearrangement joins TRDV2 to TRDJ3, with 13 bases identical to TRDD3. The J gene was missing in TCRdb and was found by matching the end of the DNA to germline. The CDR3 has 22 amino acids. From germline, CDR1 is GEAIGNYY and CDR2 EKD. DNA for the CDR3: TGTGCCTGTGACACCGTACTGGGGGATACGACGACCAGCTCCTGGGACGCCCGACAGATGTTTTTC. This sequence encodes CACDTVLGDTTTSSWDARQMFF.